A selection of T cell receptor beta chains follows, all from one sample in a study of response to subunit inactivated influenza vaccine. TCRdb passed the RT-PCR reads through MiXCR, listing each CDR3 protein once. The table includes more than 500,000 distinct CDR3 sequences, around 10% detected once. These data also formed part of another study, on T cells expressing NK-cell markers.

This specimen consisted of PBMCs from blood, obtained on the day of vaccination. These receptors were obtained from a man aged 50 to 60 who received an inactivated influenza vaccine. The CDR3 runs from the conserved cysteine through the conserved F or W. Fields, in order: CDR3 DNA, CDR3 protein, D gene, V gene, J gene, clone size. A D gene is named only where the DNA matches it firmly. Some rows mark clone size as missing; the rest say once, few, many or name a class of expanded clone.

cdr3_nt: TGTGCCAGCAGTGTACAGGGATTTGGCAATCAGCCCCAGCATTTT
cdr3_aa: CASSVQGFGNQPQHF
d_call: .
v_call: TRBV2
j_call: TRBJ1-5
clone_size: few

cdr3_nt: TGTGCCAGCAGTTCCGGGACAGCTGGGGCCAACGTCCTGACTTTC
cdr3_aa: CASSSGTAGANVLTF
d_call: TRBD1
v_call: TRBV27
j_call: TRBJ2-6
clone_size: few

cdr3_nt: TGCAGTGCTAGAGAGACAGGGCCGAACACTGAAGCTTTCTTT
cdr3_aa: CSARETGPNTEAFF
d_call: TRBD1
v_call: TRBV20-1
j_call: TRBJ1-1
clone_size: .

cdr3_nt: TGCAGCGCCCGTGCTCGGGCCCTCCAAGAGACCCAGTACTTC
cdr3_aa: CSARARALQETQYF
d_call: .
v_call: TRBV29-1
j_call: TRBJ2-5
clone_size: many

cdr3_nt: TGCGCCAGCAGCCCCCAAGGGCTGGGCAATGAGCAGTTCTTC
cdr3_aa: CASSPQGLGNEQFF
d_call: .
v_call: TRBV5-1
j_call: TRBJ2-1
clone_size: many

cdr3_nt: TGTGCCAGCAGCCAAGATTCGGTAGTCGGGGGGGTTGGGGATGAGCAGTTCTTC
cdr3_aa: CASSQDSVVGGVGDEQFF
d_call: TRBD2
v_call: TRBV3-1
j_call: TRBJ2-1
clone_size: .

cdr3_nt: TGTGCCAGCAGTTTTCCGCGAACACCCGTGAGGGCCGGAGAGACCCAGTACTTC
cdr3_aa: CASSFPRTPVRAGETQYF
d_call: .
v_call: TRBV12-3/TRBV12-4
j_call: TRBJ2-5
clone_size: .

cdr3_nt: TGCAGCGTTAGCCGGGTGTCTAGCGGGGAAGACAATGAGCAGTTCTTC
cdr3_aa: CSVSRVSSGEDNEQFF
d_call: TRBD2
v_call: TRBV29-1
j_call: TRBJ2-1
clone_size: .

cdr3_nt: TGTGCCAGCAGCCGCCGGAACAGGGAGGTGGAAGAGACCCAGTACTTC
cdr3_aa: CASSRRNREVEETQYF
d_call: .
v_call: TRBV6-1
j_call: TRBJ2-5
clone_size: once

cdr3_nt: TGCGCCAGCAGCGACAGCTCCAACTCCTACGAGCAGTACTTC
cdr3_aa: CASSDSSNSYEQYF
d_call: .
v_call: TRBV5-1
j_call: TRBJ2-7
clone_size: many

cdr3_nt: TGCGCCAGCAGCCAAGATTACAGGGTAGGGGCCTACGAGCAGTACTTC
cdr3_aa: CASSQDYRVGAYEQYF
d_call: .
v_call: TRBV4-3
j_call: TRBJ2-7
clone_size: few

cdr3_nt: TGTGCCAGCAGCATGAAAGGGGAATGGAACCATACGCAGTATTTT
cdr3_aa: CASSMKGEWNHTQYF
d_call: .
v_call: TRBV21-1
j_call: TRBJ2-3
clone_size: few

cdr3_nt: TGTGCCAGCAGGAGAGGGACAGCGGAATGGGGGGAGCAGTACTTC
cdr3_aa: CASRRGTAEWGEQYF
d_call: TRBD1
v_call: TRBV6-1
j_call: TRBJ2-7
clone_size: few

cdr3_nt: TGTGCCTGCAGCGAGCGGGAGCCTGTCAATGAGCAGTTCTTC
cdr3_aa: CACSEREPVNEQFF
d_call: TRBD2
v_call: TRBV14
j_call: TRBJ2-1
clone_size: .

cdr3_nt: TGCAGTGCTAGGGTAGCGGGAGGGCCGAGGGACTACAATGAGCAGTTCTTC
cdr3_aa: CSARVAGGPRDYNEQFF
d_call: TRBD2
v_call: TRBV20-1
j_call: TRBJ2-1
clone_size: .

cdr3_nt: TGCAGCGTGGGTGGGGGAGGTTACAATGAGCAGTTCTTC
cdr3_aa: CSVGGGGYNEQFF
d_call: .
v_call: TRBV29-1
j_call: TRBJ2-1
clone_size: many

cdr3_nt: TGTGCCAGCAGCTCAATCTTGGAGGAGACCCAGTACTTC
cdr3_aa: CASSSILEETQYF
d_call: .
v_call: TRBV11-2
j_call: TRBJ2-5
clone_size: .

cdr3_nt: TGTGCCAGCAGAACAGGGGATGAAAAACTGTTTTTT
cdr3_aa: CASRTGDEKLFF
d_call: TRBD1
v_call: TRBV6-5
j_call: TRBJ1-4
clone_size: many

cdr3_nt: TGCGCCAGCAGCTTAGGACCGGCTAGCGGGAGCACAGATACGCAGTATTTT
cdr3_aa: CASSLGPASGSTDTQYF
d_call: TRBD2
v_call: TRBV5-1
j_call: TRBJ2-3
clone_size: many

cdr3_nt: TGCGCCAGCAGTCAATCCGTCGCGGTGCTAGCTCAGAACGGGGAGCTGTTTTTT
cdr3_aa: CASSQSVAVLAQNGELFF
d_call: .
v_call: TRBV23-1
j_call: TRBJ2-2
clone_size: .